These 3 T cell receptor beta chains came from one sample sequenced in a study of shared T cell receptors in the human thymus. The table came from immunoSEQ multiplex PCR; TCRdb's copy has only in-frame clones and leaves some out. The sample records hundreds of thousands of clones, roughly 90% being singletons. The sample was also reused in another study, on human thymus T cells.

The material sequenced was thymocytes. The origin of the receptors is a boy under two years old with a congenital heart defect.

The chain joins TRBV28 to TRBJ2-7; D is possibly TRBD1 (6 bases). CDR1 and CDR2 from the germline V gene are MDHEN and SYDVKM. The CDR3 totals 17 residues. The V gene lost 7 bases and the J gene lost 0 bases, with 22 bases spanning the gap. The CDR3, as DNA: TGTGCCAGCACGGGGAATCCACGTACAGGGCTCTCCTACGAGCAGTACTTC. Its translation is CASTGNPRTGLSYEQYF.

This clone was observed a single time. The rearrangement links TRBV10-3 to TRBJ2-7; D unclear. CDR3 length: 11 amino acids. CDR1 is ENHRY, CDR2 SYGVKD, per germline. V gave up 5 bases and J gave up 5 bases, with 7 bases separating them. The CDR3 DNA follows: TGTGCCATCAGTTTGGGCCACGAGCAGTACTTC. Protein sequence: CAISLGHEQYF.

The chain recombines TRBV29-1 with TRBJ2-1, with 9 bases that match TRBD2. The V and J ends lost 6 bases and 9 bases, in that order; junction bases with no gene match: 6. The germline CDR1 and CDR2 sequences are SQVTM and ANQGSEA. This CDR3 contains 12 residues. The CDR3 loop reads CSVWTSVGEQFF. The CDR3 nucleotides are TGCAGCGTCTGGACTAGCGTCGGTGAGCAGTTCTTC.